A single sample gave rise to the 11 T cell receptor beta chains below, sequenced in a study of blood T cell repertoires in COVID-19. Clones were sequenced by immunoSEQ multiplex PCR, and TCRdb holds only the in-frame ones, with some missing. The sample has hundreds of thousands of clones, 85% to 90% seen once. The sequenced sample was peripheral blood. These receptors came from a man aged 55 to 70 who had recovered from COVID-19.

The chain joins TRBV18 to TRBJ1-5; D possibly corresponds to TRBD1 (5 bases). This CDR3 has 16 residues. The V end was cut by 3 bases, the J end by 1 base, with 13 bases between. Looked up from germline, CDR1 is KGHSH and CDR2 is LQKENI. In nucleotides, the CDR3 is TGTGCCAGCTCACCGCAGGACATCCTAAGCAATCAGCCCCAGCATTTT. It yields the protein CASSPQDILSNQPQHF.

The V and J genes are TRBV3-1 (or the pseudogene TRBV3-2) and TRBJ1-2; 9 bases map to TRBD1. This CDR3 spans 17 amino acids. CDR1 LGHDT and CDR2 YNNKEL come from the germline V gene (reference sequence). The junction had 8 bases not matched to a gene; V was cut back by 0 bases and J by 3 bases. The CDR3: CASSQDKYRGLDYGYTF. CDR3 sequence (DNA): TGTGCCAGCAGCCAAGACAAATACAGGGGGCTTGACTATGGCTACACCTTC.

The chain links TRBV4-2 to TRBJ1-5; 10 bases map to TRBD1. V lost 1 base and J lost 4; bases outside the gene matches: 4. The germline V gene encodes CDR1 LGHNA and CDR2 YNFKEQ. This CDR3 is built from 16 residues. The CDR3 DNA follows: TGTGCCAGCAGCCAAGGACAGGGGGCCTCTAATCAGCCCCAGCATTTT. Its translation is CASSQGQGASNQPQHF.

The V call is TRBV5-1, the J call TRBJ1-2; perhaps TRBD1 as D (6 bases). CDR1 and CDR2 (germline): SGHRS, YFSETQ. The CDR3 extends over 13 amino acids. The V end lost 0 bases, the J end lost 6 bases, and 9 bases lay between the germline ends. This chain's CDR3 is CASSLVSGDGYTF. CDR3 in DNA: TGCGCCAGCAGCTTGGTGTCAGGGGATGGCTACACCTTC.

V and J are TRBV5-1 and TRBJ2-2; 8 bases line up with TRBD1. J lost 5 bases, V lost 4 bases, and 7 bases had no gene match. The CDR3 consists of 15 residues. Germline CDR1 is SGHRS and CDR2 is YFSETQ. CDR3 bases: TGCGCCAGCAGCACTGGGACAGGACCTACCGGGGAGCTGTTTTTT. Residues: CASSTGTGPTGELFF.

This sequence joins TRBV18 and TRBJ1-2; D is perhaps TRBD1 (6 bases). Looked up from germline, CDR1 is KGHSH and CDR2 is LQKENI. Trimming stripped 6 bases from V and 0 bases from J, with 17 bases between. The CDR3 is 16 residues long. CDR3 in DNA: TGTGCCAGCTCTCCTACCGGGACACCGGCTAACTATGGCTACACCTTC. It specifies CASSPTGTPANYGYTF.

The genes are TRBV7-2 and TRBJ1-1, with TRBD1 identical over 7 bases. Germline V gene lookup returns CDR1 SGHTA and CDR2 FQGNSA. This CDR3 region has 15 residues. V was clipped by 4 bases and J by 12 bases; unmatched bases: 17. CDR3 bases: TGTGCCAGCAGCTGGGTACAGGGGCCCACCGGGAAAACTTTCTTT. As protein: CASSWVQGPTGKTFF.

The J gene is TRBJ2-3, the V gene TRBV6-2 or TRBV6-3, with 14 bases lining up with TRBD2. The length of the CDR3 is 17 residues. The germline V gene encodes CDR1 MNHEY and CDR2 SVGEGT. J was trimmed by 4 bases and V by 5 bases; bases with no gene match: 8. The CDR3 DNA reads TGTGCCAGCAGTAGACTAGCGGGGGGGCCTAGGGCAGATACGCAGTATTTT. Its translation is CASSRLAGGPRADTQYF.

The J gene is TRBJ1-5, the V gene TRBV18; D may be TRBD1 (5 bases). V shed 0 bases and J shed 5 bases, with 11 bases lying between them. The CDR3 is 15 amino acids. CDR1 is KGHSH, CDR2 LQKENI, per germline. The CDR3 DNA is TGTGCCAGCTCACCACCGGCTCAGGGTGATCAGCCCCAGCATTTT. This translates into CASSPPAQGDQPQHF.

For the CDR3, the DNA is TGTGCCAGCAGCCCGGGGACAGCCAATGAAGCTTTCTTT. Protein sequence: CASSPGTANEAFF. The genes are TRBV7-2 and TRBJ1-1; 7 bases fit TRBD1. The CDR3 runs 13 residues. The V gene end was trimmed by 5 bases and the J gene end by 7 bases; junction bases not matched to a gene: 7. The germline V gene encodes CDR1 SGHTA and CDR2 FQGNSA.

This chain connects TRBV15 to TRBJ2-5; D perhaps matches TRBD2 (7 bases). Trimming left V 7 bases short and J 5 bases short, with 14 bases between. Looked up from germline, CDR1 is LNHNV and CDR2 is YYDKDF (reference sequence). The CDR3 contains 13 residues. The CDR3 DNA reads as TGTGCCACCATGGGGGGGCAGGGGGAGACCCAGTACTTC. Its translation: CATMGGQGETQYF.